This T cell receptor beta chain was retrieved from a study of CD8+ T cells in alopecia areata. Treatment indicated: oral pan-JAK inhibitor, 5-10 mg twice daily. The CDR3 consists of 16 residues. The ends were cut back, 0 bases at V and 0 bases at J, with 9 bases in the middle. The germline CDR1 and CDR2 sequences are LGHNA and YNFKEQ. Sequencing templates came from extracted RNA that was reverse transcribed into cDNA. The assay was immunoSEQ multiplex PCR, and TCRdb's table has in-frame clones only and misses some. The sample lists 130,000 to 150,000 clones, approximately 85% occurring once. This TCR was recovered from a human donor with alopecia areata. This specimen was CD8+ T cells sorted from blood, taken at week 4, from a patient treated with tofacitinib. The genes are TRBV4-2 and TRBJ1-5; no clear D. CDR3 loop: CASSQEWTNSNQPQHF. The CDR3 nucleotides are TGTGCCAGCAGCCAAGAGTGGACCAATAGCAATCAGCCCCAGCATTTT.